The rows below give T cell receptor beta chains drawn from one sample of a study of blood T cells in healthy people across ages. A single record per CDR3 protein comes from TCRdb applying MiXCR to the 5' RACE reads. This sample has about 730,000 distinct CDR3 sequences, with roughly 47% found just once. Sequencing used blood. The receptor set was obtained from a woman aged 55-70 years in good health. Both conserved end residues are part of each CDR3. D genes are given only for firm matches.

d_gene: -
v_gene: TRBV12-3/TRBV12-4
j_gene: TRBJ1-5
CDR3aa: CASSLGPLRTAQHF

d_gene: -
v_gene: TRBV6-6
j_gene: TRBJ2-7
CDR3aa: CASSTSSEQYF

d_gene: -
v_gene: TRBV6-5
j_gene: TRBJ2-3
CDR3aa: CACSRYRAPTTQYF

d_gene: TRBD1
v_gene: TRBV20-1
j_gene: TRBJ2-2
CDR3aa: CSAVNRGSTGELFF

d_gene: -
v_gene: TRBV20-1
j_gene: TRBJ1-2
CDR3aa: CSARVYLGSYGYTF

d_gene: TRBD2
v_gene: TRBV13
j_gene: TRBJ2-7
CDR3aa: CASSLTSETYEQYF

d_gene: -
v_gene: TRBV27
j_gene: TRBJ1-5
CDR3aa: CASSGQINQPQHF

d_gene: -
v_gene: TRBV21-1
j_gene: TRBJ1-6
CDR3aa: CASSKNGRDNSPLHF

d_gene: TRBD1
v_gene: TRBV6-6
j_gene: TRBJ2-6
CDR3aa: CASSWGQSSGANVLTF

d_gene: -
v_gene: TRBV5-4
j_gene: TRBJ2-7
CDR3aa: CASSLGPTLQYF

d_gene: TRBD2
v_gene: TRBV7-9
j_gene: TRBJ2-1
CDR3aa: CASGRGTSGNEQFF

d_gene: -
v_gene: TRBV5-1
j_gene: TRBJ2-3
CDR3aa: CASSNQGTGTDTQYF

d_gene: TRBD1
v_gene: TRBV3-1
j_gene: TRBJ1-1
CDR3aa: CASSHHSLTGGLRTEAFF

d_gene: -
v_gene: TRBV7-6
j_gene: TRBJ2-7
CDR3aa: CASSLGRRDSPEQYF

d_gene: -
v_gene: TRBV6-2/TRBV6-3
j_gene: TRBJ2-4
CDR3aa: CASTTGMSNIQYF

d_gene: -
v_gene: TRBV5-1
j_gene: TRBJ2-7
CDR3aa: CASSLLGDRTEQYF

d_gene: -
v_gene: TRBV2
j_gene: TRBJ1-2
CDR3aa: CASNEGNDGYTF

d_gene: -
v_gene: TRBV10-3
j_gene: TRBJ2-7
CDR3aa: CAISPQGREQYF

d_gene: TRBD1
v_gene: TRBV3-1
j_gene: TRBJ2-2
CDR3aa: CASSQQGANTGELFF

d_gene: -
v_gene: TRBV24-1
j_gene: TRBJ1-3
CDR3aa: CATRSDSGNTIYF

d_gene: -
v_gene: TRBV12-3/TRBV12-4
j_gene: TRBJ1-1
CDR3aa: CASSRLNTEAFF

d_gene: TRBD2
v_gene: TRBV7-9
j_gene: TRBJ2-1
CDR3aa: CASSLALRGGDNEQFF

d_gene: -
v_gene: TRBV20-1
j_gene: TRBJ2-3
CDR3aa: CSAKRRGEGTDTQYF

d_gene: -
v_gene: TRBV4-3
j_gene: TRBJ1-4
CDR3aa: CASSQDQRTRAEKLFF

d_gene: -
v_gene: TRBV7-3
j_gene: TRBJ2-2
CDR3aa: CASSFYSGELFF